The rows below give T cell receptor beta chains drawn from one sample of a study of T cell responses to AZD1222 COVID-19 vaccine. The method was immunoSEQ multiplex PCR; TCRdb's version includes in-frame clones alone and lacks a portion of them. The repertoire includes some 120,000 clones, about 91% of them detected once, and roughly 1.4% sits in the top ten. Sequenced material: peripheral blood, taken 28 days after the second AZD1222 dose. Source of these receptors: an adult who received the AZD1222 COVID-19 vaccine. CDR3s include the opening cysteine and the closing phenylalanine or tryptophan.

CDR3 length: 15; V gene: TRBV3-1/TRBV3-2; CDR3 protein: CASSQGGTSRREQYF
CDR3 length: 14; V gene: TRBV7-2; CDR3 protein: CASSLASAVGGYTF
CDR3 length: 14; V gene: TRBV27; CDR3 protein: CASSPGDSNQPQHF
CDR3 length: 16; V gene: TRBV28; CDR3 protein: CASSLFPTGLHEKLFF
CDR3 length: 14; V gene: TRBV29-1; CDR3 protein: CSVVGGLDYNEQFF
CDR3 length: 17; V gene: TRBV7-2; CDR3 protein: CASSWSGTSGSTGELFF
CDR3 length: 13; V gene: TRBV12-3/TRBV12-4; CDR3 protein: CASSFGSNTEAFF
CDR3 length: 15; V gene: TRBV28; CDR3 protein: CASTRGTSGRDTQYF
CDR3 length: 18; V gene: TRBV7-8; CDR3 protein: CASSLVWQSRATNEKLFF
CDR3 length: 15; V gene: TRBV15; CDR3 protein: CATSSESGRTYEQYF
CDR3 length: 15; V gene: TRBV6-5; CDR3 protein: CASRTTGAGKTEAFF
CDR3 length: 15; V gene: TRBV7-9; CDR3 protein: CASSLGQGSNTEAFF
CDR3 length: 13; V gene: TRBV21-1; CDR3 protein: CANSWQINQPQHF
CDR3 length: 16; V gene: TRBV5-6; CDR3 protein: CASSSTDSTGAYEQYF
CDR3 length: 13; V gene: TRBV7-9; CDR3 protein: CASSDRDASEQYF
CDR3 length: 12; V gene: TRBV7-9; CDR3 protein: CASSLETDEQYF
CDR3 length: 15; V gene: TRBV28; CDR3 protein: CASSNRGASNQPQHF
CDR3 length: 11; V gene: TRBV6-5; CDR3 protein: CATLRGTEAFF
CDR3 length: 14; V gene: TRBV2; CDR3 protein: CASSWGGQGNGYTF
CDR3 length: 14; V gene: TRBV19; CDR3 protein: CASSLGLLPVEAFF
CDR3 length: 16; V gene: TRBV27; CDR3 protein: CASSSRGFARNEKLFF
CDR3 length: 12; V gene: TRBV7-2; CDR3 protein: CASRRDSDRLHF
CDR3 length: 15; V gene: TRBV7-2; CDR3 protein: CASSSTSGAYYEQYF
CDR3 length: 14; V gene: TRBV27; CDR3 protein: CASSLPIVGGTQYF
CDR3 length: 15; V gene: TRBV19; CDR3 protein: CASSMTGSSYNEQFF
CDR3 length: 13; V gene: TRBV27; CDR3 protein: CASSRQGPGELFF
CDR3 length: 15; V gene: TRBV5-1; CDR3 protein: CASKQQGAPNYGYTF
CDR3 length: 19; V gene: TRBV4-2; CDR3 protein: CASSLHYWTSGADTGELFF
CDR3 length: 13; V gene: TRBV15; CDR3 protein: CATSRDQAQPQHF
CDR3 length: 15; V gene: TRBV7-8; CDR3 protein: CASSSQRGRDTEAFF
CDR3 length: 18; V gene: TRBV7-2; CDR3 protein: CASSPGLAGVLGVYEQYF
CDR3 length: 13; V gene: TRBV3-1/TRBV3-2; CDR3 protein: CASSQDPSYGYTF
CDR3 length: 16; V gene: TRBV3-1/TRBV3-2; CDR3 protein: CASSPRGTSGSNEQFF
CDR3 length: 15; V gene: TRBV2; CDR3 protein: CASLVGVGQNYEQYF
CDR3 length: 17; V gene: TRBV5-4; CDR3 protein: CASSSIPGYRINYGYTF
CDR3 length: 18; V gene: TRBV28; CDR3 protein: CASKIGGQGLGGPYEQYF
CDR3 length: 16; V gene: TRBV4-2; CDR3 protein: CASSNKPQGAADTQYF
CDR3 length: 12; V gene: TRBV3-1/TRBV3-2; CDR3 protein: CASSFSGNEQFF
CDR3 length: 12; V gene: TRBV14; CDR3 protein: CASSQGPEGQYF
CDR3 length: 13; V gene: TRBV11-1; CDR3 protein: CASSFSGVTEAFF
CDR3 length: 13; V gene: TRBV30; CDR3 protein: CAWSSQYHQPQHF
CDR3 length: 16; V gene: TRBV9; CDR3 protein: CASSVGAGSISYEQYF
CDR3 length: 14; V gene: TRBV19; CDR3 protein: CASSDEGRDYEQYF
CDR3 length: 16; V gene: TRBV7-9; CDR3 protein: CASSPRYRPAQETQYF
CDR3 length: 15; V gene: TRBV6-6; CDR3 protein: CASSSPHTDQETQYF
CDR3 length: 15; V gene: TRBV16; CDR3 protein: CASSRPGQMNTEAFF
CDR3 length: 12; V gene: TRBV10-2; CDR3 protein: CASSVGSYEQYF
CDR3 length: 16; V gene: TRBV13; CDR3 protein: CASSSSGGQGAVGQYF